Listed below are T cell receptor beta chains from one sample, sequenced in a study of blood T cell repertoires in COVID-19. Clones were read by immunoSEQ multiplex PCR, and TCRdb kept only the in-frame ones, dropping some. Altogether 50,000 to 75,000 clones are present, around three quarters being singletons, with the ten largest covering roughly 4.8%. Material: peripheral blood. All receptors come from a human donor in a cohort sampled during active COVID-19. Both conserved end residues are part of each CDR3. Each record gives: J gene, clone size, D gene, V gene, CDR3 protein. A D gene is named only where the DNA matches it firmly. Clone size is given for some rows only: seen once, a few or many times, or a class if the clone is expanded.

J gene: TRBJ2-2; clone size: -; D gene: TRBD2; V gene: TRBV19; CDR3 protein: CASRELAGVTGELFF
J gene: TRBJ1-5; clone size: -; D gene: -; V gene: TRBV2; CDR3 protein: CASSGRQFAQPQHF
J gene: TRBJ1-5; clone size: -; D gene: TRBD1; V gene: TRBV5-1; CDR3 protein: CASRPGQENQPQHF
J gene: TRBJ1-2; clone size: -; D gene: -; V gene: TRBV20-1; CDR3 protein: CSASRGAYGYTF
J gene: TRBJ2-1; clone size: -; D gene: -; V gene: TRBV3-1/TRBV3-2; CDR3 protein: CASSQEQGMKNEQFF
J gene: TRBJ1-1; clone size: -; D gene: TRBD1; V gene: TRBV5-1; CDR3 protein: CASSLADRGIMNTEAFF
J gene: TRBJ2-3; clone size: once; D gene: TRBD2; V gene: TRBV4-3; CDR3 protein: CASSQATLAGGTDTQYF
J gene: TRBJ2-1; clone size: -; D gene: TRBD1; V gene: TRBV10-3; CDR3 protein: CAISGTPGQGGDEQFF
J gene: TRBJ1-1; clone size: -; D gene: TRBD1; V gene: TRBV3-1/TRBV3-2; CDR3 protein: CASSQGTGWTEAFF
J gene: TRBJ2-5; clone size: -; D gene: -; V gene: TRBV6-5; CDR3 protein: CATRRGFQETQYF
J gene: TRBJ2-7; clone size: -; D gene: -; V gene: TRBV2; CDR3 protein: CASSNMVQQYF
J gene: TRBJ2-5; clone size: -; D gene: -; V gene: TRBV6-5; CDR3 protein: CASGGTEYQETQYF
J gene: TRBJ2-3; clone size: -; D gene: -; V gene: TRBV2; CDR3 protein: CASSRDYSTDTQYF
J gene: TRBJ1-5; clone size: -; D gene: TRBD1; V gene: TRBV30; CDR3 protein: CAWSVSDRGNQPQHF
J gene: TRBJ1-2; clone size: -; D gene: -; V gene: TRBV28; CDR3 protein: CASSPGTKLNYGYTF
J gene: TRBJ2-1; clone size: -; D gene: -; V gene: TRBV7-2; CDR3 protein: CASSSTASGHEQFF
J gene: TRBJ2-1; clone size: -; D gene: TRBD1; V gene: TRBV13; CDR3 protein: CASSLTGGKLEQFF
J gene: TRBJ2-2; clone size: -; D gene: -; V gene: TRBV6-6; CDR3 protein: CASSYRGSKTGELFF
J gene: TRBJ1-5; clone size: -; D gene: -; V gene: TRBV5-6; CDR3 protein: CASSLAGGGNQPQHF
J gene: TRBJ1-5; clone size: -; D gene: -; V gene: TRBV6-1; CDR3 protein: CASSDQGRRAHNQPQHF
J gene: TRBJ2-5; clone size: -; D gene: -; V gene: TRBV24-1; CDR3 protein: CATSAPPGETQYF
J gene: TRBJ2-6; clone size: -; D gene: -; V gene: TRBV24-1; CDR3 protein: CATSVGEALSGANVLTF
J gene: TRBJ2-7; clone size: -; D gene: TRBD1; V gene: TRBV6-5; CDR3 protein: CASNAQGANSYEQYF
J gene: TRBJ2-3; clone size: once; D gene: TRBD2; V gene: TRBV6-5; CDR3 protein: CASSSGAVRDTQYF
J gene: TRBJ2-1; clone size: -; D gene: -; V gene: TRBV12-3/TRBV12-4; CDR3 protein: CASSLGTANEQFF
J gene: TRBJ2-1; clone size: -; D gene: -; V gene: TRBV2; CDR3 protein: CASSVSSSSYNEQFF
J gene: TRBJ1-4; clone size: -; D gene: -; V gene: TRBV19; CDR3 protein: CASSIVGGPNEKLFF
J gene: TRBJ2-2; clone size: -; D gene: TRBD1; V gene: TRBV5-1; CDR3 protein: CASSSHPGQGSPGELFF
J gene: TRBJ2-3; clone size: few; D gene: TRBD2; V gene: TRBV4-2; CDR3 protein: CASSQDGSGGPDTQYF
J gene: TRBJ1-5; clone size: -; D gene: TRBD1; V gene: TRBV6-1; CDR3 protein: CASSETGGVNQPQHF
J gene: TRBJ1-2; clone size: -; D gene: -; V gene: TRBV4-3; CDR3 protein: CASSQDLGQNYGYTF
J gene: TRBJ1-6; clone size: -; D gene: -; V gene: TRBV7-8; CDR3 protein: CASSYRQLSGSYNSPLHF
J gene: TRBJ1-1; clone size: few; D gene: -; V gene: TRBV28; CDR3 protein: CASSPNLAKEAFF
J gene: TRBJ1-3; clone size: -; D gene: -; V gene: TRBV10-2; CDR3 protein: CASSELSTPGNTIYF
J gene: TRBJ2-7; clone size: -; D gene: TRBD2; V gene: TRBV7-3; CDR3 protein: CASSNSGGKSYEQYF
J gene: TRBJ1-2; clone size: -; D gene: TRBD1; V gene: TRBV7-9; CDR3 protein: CASSPPTGLGYTF
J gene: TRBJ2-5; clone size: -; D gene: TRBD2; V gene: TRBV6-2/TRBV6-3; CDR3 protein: CASSYSSSGGPMAQYF
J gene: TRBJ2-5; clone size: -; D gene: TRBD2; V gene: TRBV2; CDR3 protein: CASMASGGVETQYF
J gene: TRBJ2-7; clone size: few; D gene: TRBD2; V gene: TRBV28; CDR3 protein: CASSLGGDNYEQYF
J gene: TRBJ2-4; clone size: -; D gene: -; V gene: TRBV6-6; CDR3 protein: CASSPRDIQYF
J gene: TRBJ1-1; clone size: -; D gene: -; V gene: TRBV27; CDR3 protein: CASIRQGYTEAFF
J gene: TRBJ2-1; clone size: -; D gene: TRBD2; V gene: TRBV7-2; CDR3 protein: CASSLSGTSGDEQFF